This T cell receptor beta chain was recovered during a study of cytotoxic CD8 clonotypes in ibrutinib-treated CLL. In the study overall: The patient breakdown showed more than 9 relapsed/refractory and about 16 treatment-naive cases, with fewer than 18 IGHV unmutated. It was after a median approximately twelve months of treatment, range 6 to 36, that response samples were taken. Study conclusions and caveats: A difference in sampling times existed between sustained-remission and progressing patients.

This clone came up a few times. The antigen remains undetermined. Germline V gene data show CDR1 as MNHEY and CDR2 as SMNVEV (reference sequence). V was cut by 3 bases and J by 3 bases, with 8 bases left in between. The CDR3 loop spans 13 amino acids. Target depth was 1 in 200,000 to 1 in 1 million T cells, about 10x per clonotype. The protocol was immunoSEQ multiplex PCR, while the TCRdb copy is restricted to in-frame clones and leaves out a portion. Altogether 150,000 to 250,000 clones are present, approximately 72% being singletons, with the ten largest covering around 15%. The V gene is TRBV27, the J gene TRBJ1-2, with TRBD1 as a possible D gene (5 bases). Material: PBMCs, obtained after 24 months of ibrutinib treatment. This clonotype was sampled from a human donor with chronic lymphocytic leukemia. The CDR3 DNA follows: TGTGCCAGCAGTTTCGACAGATACTATGGCTACACCTTC. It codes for CASSFDRYYGYTF.